This record looks at one T cell receptor beta chain sequence and its context. Its cognate antigen has yet to be identified. The sample holds no much larger clone one base away, and base qualities are not on file. Collaborating institutions collected whole blood in K2EDTA tubes following their own protocols. Collaborator samples were shipped for TCRbeta analysis as frozen whole blood, isolated PBMCs, or DNA extracted from either sample type. The CDR3, from cysteine to phenylalanine, totals 13 residues. CDR3 DNA only is kept here, 39 bases in frame from base 1. Based on the germline V gene, the CDR1 and CDR2 sequences are MNHNS and SASEGT. The germline ends are 8 bases apart after V is trimmed by 6 bases and J by 0 bases. The source of the sample is a study of blood T cell repertoires in COVID-19 (dated by TCRdb to between 2020 and 2021). At the level of the whole study: Collaborator samples came from the United States, Italy and Spain and covered acute and convalescent phases of COVID-19. The sample metadata nearly always contained a de-identified subject ID, COVID-19 status, age in years and sex. The dataset comprised deeply sampled blood TCRbeta repertoires from subjects exposed to, actively infected with, or recovered from COVID-19. HLA class I and class II types, where available, came from metadata supplied by the sample provider rather than from assay-based typing. The samples were drawn from the first 160 participants of the ongoing ImmuneRACE study and from some 1,300 subjects provided by 6 global collaborators. The repertoires were released in a freely available public database meant as a resource for research on the immune response to SARS-CoV-2. The prospective study material was composed of cDNA or gDNA derived from T cells, B-cell-depleted T cells, or PBMCs.

TCRbeta CDR3 regions were amplified from genomic DNA by means of the immunoSEQ Assay, a bias-controlled multiplex PCR. The authors processed their data as follows. The number of nucleated cells in each sample was estimated by amplification of reference gene primers within the assay. To quantify the absolute abundance of each unique TCRbeta CDR3 rearrangement, sequence reads were collapsed and filtered. For each sample, productive Simpson clonality was calculated as the square root of Simpson's diversity index across productive rearrangements. The immuneACCESS repertoire file appears here via TCRdb, limited to in-frame rearrangements. These files lack a portion of the clones; in checked studies, under half of the deficit traces to unresolved V genes, and the cause of the others is not known. That table supplies the V and J calls and clone size; D and trimming were determined from the DNA. The sample table lists fewer than 150,000 clones, more than 75% of them with a count of one. The top ten hold about 7.3% of the sample.

What the work shows at the level of the full study, not this receptor alone: Clinical and demographic metadata were provided uncurated, with the amount varying by source and participant.

The clonotype comes from a woman aged 40 to 50 with acute or convalescent COVID-19. Recombination joined TRBV6-1 with TRBJ2-5; the D gene remains uncertain. Sequenced: peripheral blood. The sequenced DNA is TGTGCCAGCAGACGGTCGTACCAAGAGACCCAGTACTTC. This sequence encodes CASRRSYQETQYF.